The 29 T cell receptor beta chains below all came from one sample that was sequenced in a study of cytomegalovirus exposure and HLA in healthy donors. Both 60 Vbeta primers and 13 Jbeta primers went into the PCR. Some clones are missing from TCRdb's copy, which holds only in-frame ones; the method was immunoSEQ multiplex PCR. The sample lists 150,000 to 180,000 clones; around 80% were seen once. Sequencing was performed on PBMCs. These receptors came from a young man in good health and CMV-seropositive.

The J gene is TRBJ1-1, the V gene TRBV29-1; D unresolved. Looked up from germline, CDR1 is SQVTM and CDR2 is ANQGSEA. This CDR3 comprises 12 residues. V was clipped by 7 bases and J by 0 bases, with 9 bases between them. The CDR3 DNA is TGCAGCGGCCAACAGATGAACACTGAAGCTTTCTTT. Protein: CSGQQMNTEAFF.

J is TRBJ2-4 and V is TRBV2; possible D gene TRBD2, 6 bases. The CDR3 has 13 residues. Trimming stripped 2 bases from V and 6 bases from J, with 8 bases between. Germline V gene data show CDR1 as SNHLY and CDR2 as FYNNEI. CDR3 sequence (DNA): TGTGCCAGCAGTGAAACCGGGGGAAACATTCAGTACTTC. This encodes CASSETGGNIQYF.

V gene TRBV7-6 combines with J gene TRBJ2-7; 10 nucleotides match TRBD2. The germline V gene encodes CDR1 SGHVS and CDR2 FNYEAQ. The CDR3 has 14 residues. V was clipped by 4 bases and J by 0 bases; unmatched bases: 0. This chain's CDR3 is CASSSSGSSYEQYF. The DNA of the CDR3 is TGTGCCAGCAGCTCTAGCGGGAGCTCCTACGAGCAGTACTTC.

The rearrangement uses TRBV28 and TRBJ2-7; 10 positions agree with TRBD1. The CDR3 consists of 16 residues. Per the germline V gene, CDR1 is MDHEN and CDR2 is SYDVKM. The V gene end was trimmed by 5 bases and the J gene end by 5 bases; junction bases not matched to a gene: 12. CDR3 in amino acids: CASSISGQGSRNEQYF. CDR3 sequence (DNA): TGTGCCAGCAGTATCTCGGGACAGGGGTCGAGGAACGAGCAGTACTTC.

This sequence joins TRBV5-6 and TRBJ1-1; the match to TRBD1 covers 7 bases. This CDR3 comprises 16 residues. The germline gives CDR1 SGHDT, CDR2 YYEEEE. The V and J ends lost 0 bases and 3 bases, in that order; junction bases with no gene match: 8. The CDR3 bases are TGTGCCAGCAGCTTGGGTGGCGTCAGGGGGGACACTGAAGCTTTCTTT. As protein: CASSLGGVRGDTEAFF.

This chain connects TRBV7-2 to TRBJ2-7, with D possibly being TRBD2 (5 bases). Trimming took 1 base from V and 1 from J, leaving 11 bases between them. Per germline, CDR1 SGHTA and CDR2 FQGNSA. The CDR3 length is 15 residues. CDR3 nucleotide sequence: TGTGCCAGCAGCTTAGAGGGAGTCCATTCCTACGAGCAGTACTTC. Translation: CASSLEGVHSYEQYF.

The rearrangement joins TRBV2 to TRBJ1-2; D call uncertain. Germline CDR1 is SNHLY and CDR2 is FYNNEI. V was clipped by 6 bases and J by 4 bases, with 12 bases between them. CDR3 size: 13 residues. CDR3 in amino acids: CASRAFEAYGYTF. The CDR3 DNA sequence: TGTGCCAGCAGGGCGTTCGAGGCCTATGGCTACACCTTC.

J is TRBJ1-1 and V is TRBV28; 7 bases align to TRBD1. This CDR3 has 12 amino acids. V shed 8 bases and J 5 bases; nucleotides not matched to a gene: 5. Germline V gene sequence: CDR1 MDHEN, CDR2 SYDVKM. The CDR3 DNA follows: TGTGCCAGCTCTGCAGGGGGGACTGAAGCTTTCTTT. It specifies CASSAGGTEAFF.

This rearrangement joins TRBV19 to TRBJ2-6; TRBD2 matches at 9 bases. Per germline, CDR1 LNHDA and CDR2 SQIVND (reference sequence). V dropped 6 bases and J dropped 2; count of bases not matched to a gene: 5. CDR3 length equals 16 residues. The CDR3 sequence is CASSPGLAAGANVLTF. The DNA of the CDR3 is TGTGCCAGTAGCCCGGGACTAGCAGCTGGGGCCAACGTCCTGACTTTC.

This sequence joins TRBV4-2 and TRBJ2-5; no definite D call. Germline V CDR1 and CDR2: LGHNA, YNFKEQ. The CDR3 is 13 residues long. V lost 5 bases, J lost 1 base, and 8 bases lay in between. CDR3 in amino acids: CASSTLVQETQYF. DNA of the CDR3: TGTGCCAGCAGCACCCTAGTCCAAGAGACCCAGTACTTC.

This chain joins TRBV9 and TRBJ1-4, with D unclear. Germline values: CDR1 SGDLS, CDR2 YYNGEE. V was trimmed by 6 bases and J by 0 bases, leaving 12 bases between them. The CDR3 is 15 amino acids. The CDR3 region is CASTSSGTTNEKLFF. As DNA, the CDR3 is TGTGCCAGCACCAGTAGCGGGACAACTAATGAAAAACTGTTTTTT. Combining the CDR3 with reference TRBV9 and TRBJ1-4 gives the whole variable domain DSGVTQTPKHLITATGQRVTLRCSPRSGDLSVYWYQQSLDQGLQFLIQYYNGEERAKGNILERFSAQQFPDLHSELNLSSLELGDSALYFCASTSSGTTNEKLFFGSGTQLSVL.

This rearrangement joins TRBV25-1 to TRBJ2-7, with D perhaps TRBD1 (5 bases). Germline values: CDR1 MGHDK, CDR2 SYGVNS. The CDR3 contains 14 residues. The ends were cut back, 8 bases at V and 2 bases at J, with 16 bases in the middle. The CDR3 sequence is CASEDKRTPYEQYF. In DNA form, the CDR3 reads TGTGCCAGCGAGGACAAGAGAACTCCCTACGAGCAGTACTTC.

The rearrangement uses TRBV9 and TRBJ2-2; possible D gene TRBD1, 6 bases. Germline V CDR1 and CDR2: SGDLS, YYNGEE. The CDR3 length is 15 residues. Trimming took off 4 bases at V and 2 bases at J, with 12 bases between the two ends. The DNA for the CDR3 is TGTGCCAGCAGCCCCACCGGGACAAACACCGGGGAGCTGTTTTTT. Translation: CASSPTGTNTGELFF.

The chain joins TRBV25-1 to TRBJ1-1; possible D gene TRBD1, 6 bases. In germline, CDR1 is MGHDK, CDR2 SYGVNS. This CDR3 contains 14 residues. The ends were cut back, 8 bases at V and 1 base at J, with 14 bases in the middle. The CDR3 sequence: CASSAQGSNTEAFF. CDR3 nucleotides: TGTGCCAGCTCGGCCCAGGGGTCGAACACTGAAGCTTTCTTT. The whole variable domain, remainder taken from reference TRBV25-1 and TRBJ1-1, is EADIYQTPRYLVIGTGKKITLECSQTMGHDKMYWYQQDPGMELHLIHYSYGVNSTEKGDLSSESTVSRIRTEHFPLTLESARPSHTSQYLCASSAQGSNTEAFFGQGTRLTVV.

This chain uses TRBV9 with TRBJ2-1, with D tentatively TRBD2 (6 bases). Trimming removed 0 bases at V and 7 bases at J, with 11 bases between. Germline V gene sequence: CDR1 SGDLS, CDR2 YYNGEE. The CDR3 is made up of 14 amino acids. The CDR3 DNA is TGTGCCAGCAGCGTAGGACTAGTACGGAATGAGCAGTTCTTC. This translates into CASSVGLVRNEQFF.

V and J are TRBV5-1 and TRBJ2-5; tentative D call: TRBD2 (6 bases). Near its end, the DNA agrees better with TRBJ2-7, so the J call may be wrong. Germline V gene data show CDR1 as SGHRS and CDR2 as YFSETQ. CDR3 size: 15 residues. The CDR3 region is CASSSGLDGSYEQYF. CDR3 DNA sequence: TGCGCCAGCAGCTCGGGACTTGACGGCTCCTACGAGCAGTACTTC.

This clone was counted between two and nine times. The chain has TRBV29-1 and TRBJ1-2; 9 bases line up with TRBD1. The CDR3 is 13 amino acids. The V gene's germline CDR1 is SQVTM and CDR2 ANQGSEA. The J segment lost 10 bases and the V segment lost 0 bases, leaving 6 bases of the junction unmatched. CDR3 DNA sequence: TGCAGCGTTGAAGATCTGGGACAGGGAGTCTACACCTTC. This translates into CSVEDLGQGVYTF.

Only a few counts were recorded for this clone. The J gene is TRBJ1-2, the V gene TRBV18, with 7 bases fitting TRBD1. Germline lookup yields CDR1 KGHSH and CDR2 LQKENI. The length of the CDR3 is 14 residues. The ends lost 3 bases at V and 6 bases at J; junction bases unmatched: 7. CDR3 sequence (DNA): TGTGCCAGCTCACCGACCCAGGGGGTCCATGGCTACACCTTC. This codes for CASSPTQGVHGYTF.

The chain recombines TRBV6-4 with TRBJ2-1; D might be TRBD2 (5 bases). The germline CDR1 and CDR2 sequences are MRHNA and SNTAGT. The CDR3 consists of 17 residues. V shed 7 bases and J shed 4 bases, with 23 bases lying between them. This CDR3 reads CASTRNGGAENYNEQFF. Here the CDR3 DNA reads TGTGCCAGCACTCGCAATGGCGGAGCGGAGAATTACAATGAGCAGTTCTTC.

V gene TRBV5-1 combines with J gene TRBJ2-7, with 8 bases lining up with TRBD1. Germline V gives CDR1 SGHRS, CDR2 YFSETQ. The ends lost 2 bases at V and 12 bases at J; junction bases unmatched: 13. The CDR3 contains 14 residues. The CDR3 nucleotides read TGCGCCAGCAGCTTCGAATTGGACAGGGCTCGCTTGTACTTC. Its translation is CASSFELDRARLYF.

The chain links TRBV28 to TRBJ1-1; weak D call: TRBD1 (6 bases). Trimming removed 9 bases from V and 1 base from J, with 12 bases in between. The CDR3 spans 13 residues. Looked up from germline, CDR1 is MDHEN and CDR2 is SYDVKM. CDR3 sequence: CASQGSKNTEAFF. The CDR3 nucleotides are TGTGCCAGTCAGGGGTCTAAGAACACTGAAGCTTTCTTT.

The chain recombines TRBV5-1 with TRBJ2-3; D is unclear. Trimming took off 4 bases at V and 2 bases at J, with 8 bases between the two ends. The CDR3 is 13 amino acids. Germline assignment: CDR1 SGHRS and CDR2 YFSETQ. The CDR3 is CASSPRVTDTQYF. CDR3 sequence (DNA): TGCGCCAGCAGCCCGAGAGTCACAGATACGCAGTATTTT.

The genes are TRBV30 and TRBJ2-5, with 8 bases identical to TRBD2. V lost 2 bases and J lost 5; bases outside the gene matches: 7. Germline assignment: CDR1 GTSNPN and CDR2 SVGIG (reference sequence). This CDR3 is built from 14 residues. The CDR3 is CAWSPGTSLETQYF. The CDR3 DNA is TGTGCCTGGAGTCCCGGGACTAGTTTGGAGACCCAGTACTTC.

In nucleotides, the CDR3 is TGTGCCAGCAGCTTATGGGACAGGGAGCGCGAGCAGTACTTC. This sequence encodes CASSLWDREREQYF. This chain links TRBV7-2 with TRBJ2-7; 9 bases are a match to TRBD1. The CDR3 contains 14 residues. The V and J ends lost 2 bases and 6 bases, in that order; junction bases with no gene match: 5. Germline V CDR1 and CDR2: SGHTA, FQGNSA.

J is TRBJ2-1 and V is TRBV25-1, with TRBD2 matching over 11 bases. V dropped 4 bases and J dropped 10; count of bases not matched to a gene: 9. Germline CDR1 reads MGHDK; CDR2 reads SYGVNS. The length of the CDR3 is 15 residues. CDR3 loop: CASSGERLAGREQFF. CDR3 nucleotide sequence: TGTGCCAGCAGTGGGGAACGACTAGCGGGGAGGGAGCAGTTCTTC.

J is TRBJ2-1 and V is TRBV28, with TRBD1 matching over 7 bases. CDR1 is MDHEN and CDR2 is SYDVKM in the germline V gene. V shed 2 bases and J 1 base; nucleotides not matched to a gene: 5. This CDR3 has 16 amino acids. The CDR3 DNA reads TGTGCCAGCAGTTTAGAGGGGGCAAGGTCCTACAATGAGCAGTTCTTC. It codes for CASSLEGARSYNEQFF.

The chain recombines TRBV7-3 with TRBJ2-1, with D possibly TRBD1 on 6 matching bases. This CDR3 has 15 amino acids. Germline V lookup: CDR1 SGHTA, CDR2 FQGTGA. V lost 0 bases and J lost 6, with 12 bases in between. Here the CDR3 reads CASSLTLEQGNEQFF. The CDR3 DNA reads TGTGCCAGCAGCTTAACCCTAGAACAGGGCAATGAGCAGTTCTTC.

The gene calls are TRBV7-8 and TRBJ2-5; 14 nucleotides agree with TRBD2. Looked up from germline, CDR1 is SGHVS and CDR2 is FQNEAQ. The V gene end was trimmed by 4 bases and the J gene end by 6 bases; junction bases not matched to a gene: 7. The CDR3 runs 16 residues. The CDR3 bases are TGTGCCAGCAGCTACGGGACTAGCGGGAGTAGTAAGACCCAGTACTTC. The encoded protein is CASSYGTSGSSKTQYF.

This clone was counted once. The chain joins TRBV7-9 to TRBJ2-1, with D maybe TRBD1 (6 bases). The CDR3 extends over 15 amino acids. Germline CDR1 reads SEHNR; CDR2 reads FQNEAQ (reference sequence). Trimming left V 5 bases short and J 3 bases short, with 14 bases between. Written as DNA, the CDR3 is TGTGCCAGCAGCGCACGAGGACAGAGCTACAATGAGCAGTTCTTC. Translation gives CASSARGQSYNEQFF.